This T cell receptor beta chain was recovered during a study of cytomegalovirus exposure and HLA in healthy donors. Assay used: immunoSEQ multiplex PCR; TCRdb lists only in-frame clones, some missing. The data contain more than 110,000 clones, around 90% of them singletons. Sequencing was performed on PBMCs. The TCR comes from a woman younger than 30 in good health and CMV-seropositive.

The CDR3 loop is CAIREGQTETQYF. The CDR3 bases are TGTGCCATCAGGGAGGGACAAACGGAGACCCAGTACTTC. The chain uses TRBV10-3 and TRBJ2-5; D may be TRBD1 or TRBD2 (6 bases each). Per the germline V gene, CDR1 is ENHRY and CDR2 is SYGVKD. The CDR3 has 13 amino acids. Trimming took off 6 bases at V and 5 bases at J, with 13 bases between the two ends.